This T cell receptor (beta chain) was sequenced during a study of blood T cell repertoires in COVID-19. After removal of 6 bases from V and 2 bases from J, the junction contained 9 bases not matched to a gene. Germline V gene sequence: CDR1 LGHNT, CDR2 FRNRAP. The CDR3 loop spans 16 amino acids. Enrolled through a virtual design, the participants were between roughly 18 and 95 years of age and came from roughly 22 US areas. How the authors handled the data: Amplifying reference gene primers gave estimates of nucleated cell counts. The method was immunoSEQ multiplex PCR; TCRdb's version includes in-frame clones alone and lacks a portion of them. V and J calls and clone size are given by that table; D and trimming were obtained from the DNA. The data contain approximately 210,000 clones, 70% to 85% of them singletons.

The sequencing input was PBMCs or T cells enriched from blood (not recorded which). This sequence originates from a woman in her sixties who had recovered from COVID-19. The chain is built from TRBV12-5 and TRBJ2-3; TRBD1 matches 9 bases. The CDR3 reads CASGPYRGRSTDTQYF. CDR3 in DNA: TGTGCTAGTGGCCCATACAGGGGGCGCTCCACAGATACGCAGTATTTT.